Shown below are 5 T cell receptor beta chains from a single sample sequenced in a study of T-cell reconstitution after alpha-beta-depleted transplantation in children. Unique molecular identifiers were incorporated when the TCRbeta library was constructed. TCRdb reprocessed the PCR reads via MiXCR and lists one record per CDR3 protein. Here the sample spans some 80,000 distinct CDR3 sequences, 15% to 20% being singletons. This material consisted of PBMCs, mostly from graft donor cells, taken 360 days after TCRalphabeta/CD19-depleted stem cell transplant. Source of these receptors: a male patient under 10 years old who had a stem cell transplant for acute lymphoblastic leukemia, so the T cells may come from the graft donor.

This clonotype was seen only a few times. V gene TRBV7-9 combines with J gene TRBJ2-1; unclear D gene. Germline V gives CDR1 SEHNR, CDR2 FQNEAQ (reference sequence). The CDR3 contains 15 residues. V was pared by 5 bases and J by 3 bases, with 14 bases between. CDR3 region: CASSPRAPFYNEQFF. In DNA, the CDR3 is TGTGCCAGCAGCCCCCGGGCCCCTTTCTACAATGAGCAGTTCTTC.

There are a few counts of this clonotype. This chain joins TRBV5-1 and TRBJ2-3; no clear D. From germline, CDR1 is SGHRS and CDR2 YFSETQ. This CDR3 has 15 residues. V gave up 0 bases and J gave up 1 base, with 9 bases separating them. The CDR3 loop reads CASSLVVAGTDTQYF. In DNA, the CDR3 is TGCGCCAGCAGCTTGGTGGTCGCCGGCACAGATACGCAGTATTTT.

In DNA, the CDR3 is TGCAGTGCTGTACGCTCTGGGGCCAACGTCCTGACTTTC. Its protein product is CSAVRSGANVLTF. The chain employs TRBV20-1 and TRBJ2-6; D unclear. The germline V and J ends were trimmed by 5 bases and 0 bases, with 5 bases remaining between them. CDR1 DFQATT and CDR2 SNEGSKA come from the germline V gene (reference sequence). The CDR3 consists of 13 residues.

The gene calls are TRBV19 and TRBJ1-5; D may be TRBD1 (6 bases). V was trimmed by 3 bases and J by 0 bases, leaving 9 bases between them. Germline V gives CDR1 LNHDA, CDR2 SQIVND (reference sequence). CDR3 length: 15 residues. The CDR3: CASSIYRASNQPQHF. The CDR3 DNA sequence: TGTGCCAGTAGTATCTACAGGGCTAGCAATCAGCCCCAGCATTTT.

V gene TRBV10-3 combines with J gene TRBJ2-7, with unresolved D. Germline V gene sequence: CDR1 ENHRY, CDR2 SYGVKD. The ends were cut back, 2 bases at V and 4 bases at J, with 6 bases in the middle. The CDR3 consists of 12 residues. CDR3 region: CAISEPSYEQYF. In DNA form, the CDR3 reads TGTGCCATCAGTGAGCCGTCTTACGAGCAGTACTTC.